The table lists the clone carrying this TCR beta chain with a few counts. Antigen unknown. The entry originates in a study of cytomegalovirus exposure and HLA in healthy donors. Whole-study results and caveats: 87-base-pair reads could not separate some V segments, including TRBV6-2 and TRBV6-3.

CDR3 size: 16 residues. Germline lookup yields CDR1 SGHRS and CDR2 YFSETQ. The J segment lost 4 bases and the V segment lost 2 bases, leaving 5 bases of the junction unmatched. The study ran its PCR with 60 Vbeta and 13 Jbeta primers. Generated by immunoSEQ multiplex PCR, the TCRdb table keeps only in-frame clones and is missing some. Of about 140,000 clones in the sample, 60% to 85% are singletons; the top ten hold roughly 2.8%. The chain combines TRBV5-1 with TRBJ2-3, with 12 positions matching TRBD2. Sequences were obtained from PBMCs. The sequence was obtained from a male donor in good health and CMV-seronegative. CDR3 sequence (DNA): TGCGCCAGCAGCTTTTTGTCTAGCGGGGGGGCAGATACGCAGTATTTT. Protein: CASSFLSSGGADTQYF.